Shown below are 21 T cell receptor beta chains from a single sample sequenced in a study of neurological immune-mediated disorders. Using its own MiXCR run on the 5' RACE reads, TCRdb lists one record per CDR3 protein. The sample includes about 79,000 distinct CDR3 sequences, roughly 15% seen only once; the top ten take roughly 6.8%. Sequencing was done on a sample of PBMCs. The receptors derive from a woman aged 50 to 65 in good health.

This clonotype was detected many times. The V and J genes are TRBV12-3 or TRBV12-4 and TRBJ2-1; a weak D match, TRBD1 (6 bases). The CDR3 spans 17 residues. V shed 5 bases and J shed 7 bases, with 24 bases lying between them. The CDR3 nucleotides are TGTGCCAGCAGTCCAAAAGGGGGTCAAGGTTTGTTTAATGAGCAGTTCTTC. Residues: CASSPKGGQGLFNEQFF.

This clonotype occurred many times. A junction boundary mismatches the germline segment, possibly from a read error. The rearrangement links TRBV29-1 to TRBJ2-7; tentatively, D is TRBD1 or TRBD2 (5 bases each). Germline lookup yields CDR1 SQVTM and CDR2 ANQGSEA. This CDR3 is built from 11 residues. The CDR3 spells CSVGFRDRTLF. CDR3 nucleotide sequence: TGCAGCGTTGGATTCCGGGACCGCACTCTCTTC.

This clonotype has a count of ten or more. This chain joins TRBV14 and TRBJ1-2; weak D call: TRBD1 (6 bases). The CDR3 is 13 residues long. Trimming shortened V by 2 bases and J by 7 bases, and 11 bases separated the two germline ends. The germline gives CDR1 SGHDN, CDR2 FVKESK. CDR3 in amino acids: CASSQQQGRGYTF. The CDR3 DNA sequence: TGTGCCAGCAGCCAACAACAGGGTCGTGGCTACACCTTC.

This clonotype was counted at least ten times. This sequence joins TRBV20-1 and TRBJ1-2; the match to TRBD1 covers 7 bases. CDR1 and CDR2 from the germline V gene are DFQATT and SNEGSKA (reference sequence). The CDR3 extends over 13 amino acids. V gave up 1 base and J gave up 6 bases; unmatched junction bases: 5. The CDR3 spells CSARGQGRDGYTF. CDR3 nucleotides: TGCAGTGCTAGAGGACAGGGTAGGGATGGCTACACCTTC.

J is TRBJ2-7 and V is TRBV29-1; no clear D. The CDR3 runs to 14 residues. Germline CDR1 reads SQVTM; CDR2 reads ANQGSEA. V gave up 2 bases and J gave up 2 bases, with 13 bases separating them. The CDR3 loop reads CSVERRSGTYEQYF. CDR3 nucleotides: TGCAGCGTTGAACGTCGGAGTGGAACCTACGAGCAGTACTTC.

The gene calls are TRBV6-5 and TRBJ2-3; 8 bases align to TRBD1. Germline lookup yields CDR1 MNHEY and CDR2 SVGAGI. Trimming took 5 bases from V and 3 from J; bases not matched to a gene: 7. This CDR3 spans 15 amino acids. CDR3 coding DNA: TGTGCCAGCAGTCGACAGGGGTCCCGGACAGATACGCAGTATTTT. Residues: CASSRQGSRTDTQYF.

For this clonotype: It may be a read error: a sequence one base away is much more abundant. This chain links TRBV20-1 with TRBJ1-6, with D tentatively TRBD1 (6 bases). CDR1 is DFQATT, CDR2 SNEGSKA, per germline (reference sequence). The CDR3 runs 15 residues. This CDR3 is CSARRQEYYNSPHHF. The CDR3, as DNA: TGCAGTGCTAGGAGACAGGAATACTATAATTCACCCCACCACTTT.

This clonotype was counted ten times or more. The chain has TRBV7-9 and TRBJ2-1, with D perhaps matching TRBD2 (5 bases). The CDR3 extends over 11 amino acids. V was trimmed by 4 bases and J by 8 bases, leaving 6 bases between them. Germline CDR1 SEHNR, CDR2 FQNEAQ (reference sequence). The CDR3 is CASSYGDEQFF. CDR3 bases: TGTGCCAGCAGCTACGGGGATGAGCAGTTCTTC.

This clonotype was counted many times. J is TRBJ2-7 and V is TRBV20-1; D perhaps matches TRBD1 (5 bases). Germline V gene sequence: CDR1 DFQATT, CDR2 SNEGSKA (reference sequence). V lost 3 bases to trimming and J lost 5 bases, with 11 bases between them. The CDR3 is 12 residues long. The CDR3: CSARGLVNEQYF. Written as DNA, the CDR3 is TGCAGTGCTAGGGGGCTAGTCAACGAGCAGTACTTC.

The V call is TRBV11-2, the J call TRBJ2-7; 12 positions agree with TRBD2. This CDR3 contains 14 residues. Germline CDR1 is SGHAT and CDR2 is FQNNGV. The V and J ends lost 7 bases and 3 bases, in that order; junction bases with no gene match: 4. CDR3 DNA sequence: TGTGCCAGCACCTCGACTAGCGGGAGCTACGAGCAGTACTTC. It encodes CASTSTSGSYEQYF.

The table lists this clonotype with many counts. The chain couples TRBV29-1 to TRBJ1-5, with TRBD1 identical over 9 bases. Germline V gives CDR1 SQVTM, CDR2 ANQGSEA. The CDR3 length is 17 residues. The junction had 8 bases not matched to a gene; V was cut back by 0 bases and J by 2 bases. Written as DNA, the CDR3 is TGCAGCGTTGAAGATGGGACAGGGCTCCCGGGCAATCAGCCCCAGCATTTT. Translating it yields CSVEDGTGLPGNQPQHF.

This clonotype was counted at least ten times. The V call is TRBV5-1, the J call TRBJ2-7; TRBD2 matches 14 bases. Germline V gives CDR1 SGHRS, CDR2 YFSETQ. V was clipped by 4 bases and J by 4 bases; unmatched bases: 16. The CDR3 sequence is 19 residues long. As DNA, the CDR3 is TGCGCCAGCAGCCCCGAAGGGACTAGCGGGGGCCCGCGGGCTTACGAGCAGTACTTC. Protein sequence: CASSPEGTSGGPRAYEQYF. The whole variable domain, filled in from reference TRBV5-1 and TRBJ2-7, reads KAGVTQTPRYLIKTRGQQVTLSCSPISGHRSVSWYQQTPGQGLQFLFEYFSETQRNKGNFPGRFSGRQFSNSRSEMNVSTLELGDSALYLCASSPEGTSGGPRAYEQYFGPGTRLTVT.

CDR3: CASSGQPNQPQHF. CDR3 sequence (DNA): TGTGCCAGCTCGGGACAACCTAATCAGCCCCAGCATTTT. The rearrangement links TRBV2 to TRBJ1-5; D is perhaps TRBD1 (6 bases). The CDR3 is made up of 13 amino acids. The germline V and J ends were trimmed by 8 bases and 4 bases, with 12 bases remaining between them. Germline CDR1 reads SNHLY; CDR2 reads FYNNEI.

This clonotype came up many times. V and J are TRBV14 and TRBJ2-3, with a possible D match to TRBD1 (5 bases). This CDR3 has 13 residues. CDR1 SGHDN and CDR2 FVKESK come from the germline V gene. V dropped 1 base and J dropped 7 bases, with 9 bases sitting between them. CDR3 amino acids: CASSQADSNTQYF. The CDR3 DNA reads TGTGCCAGCAGCCAAGCTGACAGCAATACGCAGTATTTT.

This clonotype showed up many times. The V call is TRBV9, the J call TRBJ1-5; 9 bases fit TRBD1. This CDR3 contains 20 residues. CDR1 and CDR2 (germline): SGDLS, YYNGEE. V shed 1 base, J shed 1 base, and the junction held 15 bases outside the gene matches. The CDR3 reads CASSVRGPGQGPRSNQPQHF. The CDR3 coding sequence is TGTGCCAGCAGCGTAAGGGGGCCGGGACAGGGTCCTCGGAGCAATCAGCCCCAGCATTTT.

This chain joins TRBV7-2 and TRBJ2-7; TRBD1 agrees at 10 bases. CDR1 and CDR2 (germline): SGHTA, FQGNSA. Trimming removed 2 bases from V and 6 bases from J; junction bases left unmatched: 7. The CDR3 has 15 amino acids. CDR3 nucleotide sequence: TGTGCCAGCAGCTTACAGGGACAGGGGCTCTCCGAGCAGTACTTC. Translated: CASSLQGQGLSEQYF.

The sample holds many counts of this clonotype. The rearrangement joins TRBV9 to TRBJ1-1; D is unresolved. From germline, CDR1 is SGDLS and CDR2 YYNGEE. This CDR3 has 14 amino acids. The ends were cut back, 0 bases at V and 4 bases at J, with 10 bases in the middle. CDR3 in amino acids: CASSVAGGGTEAFF. The CDR3 nucleotides are TGTGCCAGCAGCGTAGCGGGAGGTGGCACTGAAGCTTTCTTT.

This clonotype was observed many times. CDR3 in DNA: TGCGCCAGCAGCCAACAGGGAGGAAAAGGGGAGACCCAGTACTTC. The encoded protein is CASSQQGGKGETQYF. This chain links TRBV5-1 with TRBJ2-5; D may correspond to TRBD1 or TRBD2 (6 bases each). CDR3 length: 15 residues. The ends were cut back, 4 bases at V and 5 bases at J, with 18 bases in the middle. CDR1 is SGHRS and CDR2 is YFSETQ in the germline V gene.

This clonotype was picked up many times. The chain employs TRBV28 and TRBJ2-3; maybe TRBD1 (5 bases). The CDR3 length is 16 residues. Germline V gene lookup returns CDR1 MDHEN and CDR2 SYDVKM. V lost 1 base and J 3 bases, leaving 14 bases between the germline ends. The CDR3: CASSLLAGLWTDTQYF. The CDR3 DNA follows: TGTGCCAGCAGTTTATTAGCAGGGTTGTGGACAGATACGCAGTATTTT.

As regards this clonotype: This clone may be a read error of a much larger clone one base away. This chain uses TRBV7-9 with TRBJ2-1; TRBD2 matches at 9 bases. The germline CDR1 and CDR2 sequences are SEHNR and FQNEAQ (reference sequence). This CDR3 has 15 amino acids. This CDR3 reads CATSLRREGDNEQFF. The CDR3 DNA reads TGTGCCACCAGCTTAAGGCGGGAGGGGGACAATGAGCAGTTCTTC.

This clonotype has ten or more counts. The chain has TRBV6-2 or TRBV6-3 and TRBJ1-1, with TRBD1 matching 7 bases. CDR1 and CDR2 (germline): MNHEY, SVGEGT. V gave up 2 bases and J gave up 4 bases; unmatched junction bases: 7. The length of the CDR3 is 15 residues. The CDR3 is CASSYLTSGGTEAFF. In nucleotides, the CDR3 is TGTGCCAGCAGTTACCTCACATCAGGGGGCACTGAAGCTTTCTTT.